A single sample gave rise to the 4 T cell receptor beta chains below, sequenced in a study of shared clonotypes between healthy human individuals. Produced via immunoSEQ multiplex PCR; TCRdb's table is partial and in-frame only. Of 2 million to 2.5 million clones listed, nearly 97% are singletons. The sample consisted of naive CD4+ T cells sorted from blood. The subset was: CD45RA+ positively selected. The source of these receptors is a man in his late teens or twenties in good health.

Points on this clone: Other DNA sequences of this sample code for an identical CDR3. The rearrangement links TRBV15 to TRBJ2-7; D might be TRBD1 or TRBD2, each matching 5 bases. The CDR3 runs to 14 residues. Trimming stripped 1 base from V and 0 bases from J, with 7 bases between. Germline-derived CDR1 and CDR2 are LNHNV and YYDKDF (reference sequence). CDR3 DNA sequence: TGTGCCACCAGCAGAGGAGGGGCCTCCTACGAGCAGTACTTC. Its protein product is CATSRGGASYEQYF.

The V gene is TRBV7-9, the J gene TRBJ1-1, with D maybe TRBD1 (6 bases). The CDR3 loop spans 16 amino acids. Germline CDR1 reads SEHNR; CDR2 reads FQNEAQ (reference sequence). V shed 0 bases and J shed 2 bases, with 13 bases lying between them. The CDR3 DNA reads TGTGCCAGCAGCTTAGCGACAGGCGCCTCAAACACTGAAGCTTTCTTT. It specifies CASSLATGASNTEAFF. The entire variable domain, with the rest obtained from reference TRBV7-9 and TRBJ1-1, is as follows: DTGVSQNPRHKITKRGQNVTFRCDPISEHNRLYWYRQTLGQGPEFLTYFQNEAQLEKSRLLSDRFSAERPKGSFSTLEIQRTEQGDSAMYLCASSLATGASNTEAFFGQGTRLTVV.

CDR3 in amino acids: CASSQESEREFKTYEQYF. As DNA, the CDR3 is TGCGCCAGCAGCCAAGAGTCGGAAAGGGAGTTTAAAACCTACGAGCAGTACTTC. The rearrangement joins TRBV4-1 to TRBJ2-7; D may be TRBD2 (5 bases). Trimming removed 0 bases from V and 2 bases from J, with 20 bases in between. Germline CDR1 MGHRA, CDR2 YSYEKL. The CDR3 sequence is 18 residues long.

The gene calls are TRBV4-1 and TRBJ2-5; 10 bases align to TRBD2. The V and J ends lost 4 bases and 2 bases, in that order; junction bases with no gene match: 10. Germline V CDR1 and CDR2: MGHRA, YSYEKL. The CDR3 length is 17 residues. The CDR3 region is CASSLNFLLAGQETQYF. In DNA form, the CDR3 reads TGCGCCAGCAGCCTAAATTTCTTACTAGCGGGGCAAGAGACCCAGTACTTC.